This T cell receptor beta chain was profiled in a study of shared clonotypes between healthy human individuals. Study results and caveats: Collection of samples was limited to blood; tissue repertoires likely differ.

Deep-level running was used for the assay. The genomic DNA of each subset was split evenly across several immunoSEQ plates. Here immunoSEQ multiplex PCR was the method, and the copy in TCRdb shows in-frame clones only, minus some. The sample has about 120,000 clones; roughly two thirds are singletons. CDR3 length equals 15 residues. Per the germline V gene, CDR1 is SGHRS and CDR2 is YFSETQ. V was trimmed by 4 bases and J by 3 bases, leaving 17 bases between them. There are many counts of this clone. Antigen: not known. The source is a woman in her 30s in good health. Material: memory CD8+ T cells sorted from blood. Subset: CD45RO+ cells pooled with CCR7-negative TemRA cells. The chain has TRBV5-1 and TRBJ2-7, with D possibly matching TRBD1 (6 bases). In nucleotides, the CDR3 is TGCGCCAGCAGCCTGGACCCCGGGACATACTACGAGCAGTACTTC. Translation: CASSLDPGTYYEQYF. The variable domain in full, with the rest retrieved from reference TRBV5-1 and TRBJ2-7, is KAGVTQTPRYLIKTRGQQVTLSCSPISGHRSVSWYQQTPGQGLQFLFEYFSETQRNKGNFPGRFSGRQFSNSRSEMNVSTLELGDSALYLCASSLDPGTYYEQYFGPGTRLTVT.